The 25 T cell receptor beta chains listed next were all sequenced from one sample in a study of T-cell reconstitution after alpha-beta-depleted transplantation in children. Unique molecular identifiers were used to barcode this TCRbeta library. MiXCR was run by TCRdb on the PCR reads, yielding one entry per CDR3 protein. The data hold approximately 640,000 distinct CDR3 sequences, with around 17% observed a single time. Sequencing used PBMCs from the stem cell graft donor, obtained from the stem cell graft. All receptors come from a human donor who donated a stem cell graft to a child with acute myeloid leukemia.

Only a few counts were recorded for this clonotype. This chain connects TRBV7-2 to TRBJ2-1; 11 nucleotides match TRBD2. The CDR3 sequence is 16 residues long. After removal of 5 bases from V and 8 bases from J, the junction contained 11 bases not matched to a gene. CDR1 and CDR2 from the germline V gene are SGHTA and FQGNSA. CDR3 loop: CASSLRRSLAGDEQFF. The CDR3 nucleotides read TGTGCCAGCAGCCTTAGACGTTCACTAGCGGGGGATGAGCAGTTCTTC.

This clonotype was recorded a few times. The rearrangement uses TRBV7-6 and TRBJ2-5; 12 positions match TRBD2. Germline CDR1 SGHVS, CDR2 FNYEAQ. V was pared by 1 base and J by 2 bases, with 2 bases of the junction left unmatched. The CDR3 loop spans 16 amino acids. DNA for the CDR3: TGTGCCAGCAGCTTAGAGCTAGCGGGGGGGCAAGAGACCCAGTACTTC. This sequence encodes CASSLELAGGQETQYF.

This clonotype was counted ten times or more. The chain recombines TRBV7-7 with TRBJ2-3; D remains ambiguous. Between the trimmed V and J ends, which lost 1 base and 4 bases, there was a span of 9 bases. The CDR3 is made up of 14 amino acids. Germline V lookup: CDR1 SSHAT, CDR2 FNYEAQ (reference sequence). CDR3 bases: TGTGCCAGCAGCTTAGGGACCCGTCCAGATACGCAGTATTTT. This codes for CASSLGTRPDTQYF.

This clonotype was counted only a few times. This sequence joins TRBV12-3 or TRBV12-4 and TRBJ1-2; maybe TRBD1 (6 bases). The CDR3 has 14 amino acids. With 1 base removed from V and 6 bases from J, the gap between germline ends came to 12 bases. CDR3 nucleotide sequence: TGTGCCAGCAGTTTAGTCAGGGGTGAGGATGGCTACACCTTC. It specifies CASSLVRGEDGYTF.

In this sample, this clonotype turned up many times. The V call is TRBV10-3, the J call TRBJ2-1; unclear D gene. Deletions cut 0 bases from V and 6 bases from J, with 9 bases between. The germline CDR1 and CDR2 sequences are ENHRY and SYGVKD. The CDR3 consists of 14 residues. The CDR3 DNA reads as TGTGCCATCAGTGAGTCGACGGGTAGCAATGAGCAGTTCTTC. It is translated as CAISESTGSNEQFF.

This clonotype was observed a handful of times. The rearrangement joins TRBV7-9 to TRBJ2-1; the D is unclear. This CDR3 is built from 13 residues. Germline loops: CDR1 SEHNR, CDR2 FQNEAQ (reference sequence). The CDR3 DNA follows: TGTGCAGCGAGTGGGGTTAGGAACAATGAGCAGTTCTTC. Amino acids: CAASGVRNNEQFF.

There are many counts of this clonotype. The chain couples TRBV6-5 to TRBJ2-3; the D is unclear. Trimming shortened V by 2 bases and J by 2 bases, and 11 bases separated the two germline ends. Germline lookup yields CDR1 MNHEY and CDR2 SVGAGI. The CDR3 is made up of 15 amino acids. CDR3 DNA: TGTGCCAGCAGTTACGGAACAGAAACCACAGATACGCAGTATTTT. It specifies CASSYGTETTDTQYF.

The genes are TRBV5-1 and TRBJ1-4; D unclear. Germline V CDR1 and CDR2: SGHRS, YFSETQ. This CDR3 is built from 14 residues. Trimming took 0 bases from V and 3 from J, leaving 6 bases between them. The CDR3 coding sequence is TGCGCCAGCAGCTTGGGGTCGGCTAATGAAAAACTGTTTTTT. This encodes CASSLGSANEKLFF.

The chain combines TRBV6-1 with TRBJ1-5; D gene uncertain. V dropped 7 bases and J dropped 2 bases, with 15 bases sitting between them. CDR3 length equals 15 residues. The germline V gene encodes CDR1 MNHNS and CDR2 SASEGT. The CDR3 reads CASTQDGRGNQPQHF. CDR3 DNA sequence: TGTGCCAGCACCCAAGACGGCCGAGGCAATCAGCCCCAGCATTTT.

The sample holds many counts of this clonotype. The chain uses TRBV20-1 and TRBJ1-6, with TRBD1 identical over 7 bases. Per germline, CDR1 DFQATT and CDR2 SNEGSKA (reference sequence). The V and J ends lost 5 bases and 7 bases, in that order; junction bases with no gene match: 8. The CDR3 is made up of 14 amino acids. The CDR3 is CSALETGLNSPLHF. The CDR3 region has the DNA TGCAGTGCTCTAGAGACAGGGCTCAATTCACCCCTCCACTTT.

The V gene is TRBV20-1, the J gene TRBJ2-1; possible D gene TRBD1, 6 bases. Germline values: CDR1 DFQATT, CDR2 SNEGSKA (reference sequence). Between the trimmed V and J ends, which lost 6 bases and 6 bases, there was a span of 18 bases. This CDR3 is built from 14 residues. In DNA, the CDR3 is TGCAGTGCGCCCGATGGACAGAAAACCAATGAGCAGTTCTTC. Translation gives CSAPDGQKTNEQFF.

This clonotype was recorded at least ten times. The chain couples TRBV12-3 or TRBV12-4 to TRBJ2-2; D might be TRBD2 (6 bases). CDR3 size: 18 residues. The V end lost 5 bases, the J end lost 2 bases, and 21 bases lay between the germline ends. CDR3 sequence reads: CASSATSTWYGNTGELFF. The CDR3 DNA reads as TGTGCCAGCAGTGCGACTAGTACGTGGTACGGCAACACCGGGGAGCTGTTTTTT.

The table lists this clonotype with a few counts. The chain links TRBV20-1 to TRBJ2-3, with 7 bases identical to TRBD2. From germline, CDR1 is DFQATT and CDR2 SNEGSKA (reference sequence). With 2 bases clipped from V and 2 bases from J, the junction kept 10 bases outside the gene matches. This CDR3 has 16 amino acids. The CDR3 region is CSARQFKAGTTDTQYF. Written as DNA, the CDR3 is TGCAGTGCTAGACAATTCAAAGCGGGGACCACAGATACGCAGTATTTT.

This clonotype was detected many times. The rearrangement uses TRBV20-1 and TRBJ1-4, with D unresolved. Between the trimmed V and J ends, which lost 3 bases and 2 bases, there was a span of 7 bases. The CDR3 is 13 amino acids. The germline CDR1 and CDR2 sequences are DFQATT and SNEGSKA (reference sequence). The CDR3: CSARPVTNEKLFF. DNA for the CDR3: TGCAGTGCTAGGCCGGTGACTAATGAAAAACTGTTTTTT.

The chain couples TRBV18 to TRBJ2-5, with 9 bases matching TRBD1. Germline lookup yields CDR1 KGHSH and CDR2 LQKENI. Germline trimming cut 3 bases from V and 5 bases from J; bases unmatched to any gene: 13. The CDR3 covers 17 residues. CDR3 sequence (DNA): TGTGCCAGCTCACCGAACAGGGGGCCCCTGGTCGAGGAGACCCAGTACTTC. This encodes CASSPNRGPLVEETQYF. The entire variable domain, with the rest obtained from reference TRBV18 and TRBJ2-5, is as follows: NAGVMQNPRHLVRRRGQEARLRCSPMKGHSHVYWYRQLPEEGLKFMVYLQKENIIDESGMPKERFSAEFPKEGPSILRIQQVVRGDSAAYFCASSPNRGPLVEETQYFGPGTRLLVL.

This clonotype has a handful of counts. As DNA, the CDR3 is TGTGCCAGCAGCGCTCCACTAGCGGGGATATACAATGAGCAGTTCTTC. Protein sequence: CASSAPLAGIYNEQFF. V is TRBV7-2 and J is TRBJ2-1; 10 bases line up with TRBD2. Germline CDR1 SGHTA, CDR2 FQGNSA. V was clipped by 5 bases and J by 4 bases; unmatched bases: 8. The CDR3 consists of 16 residues.

This clonotype was detected a few times. The chain has TRBV24-1 and TRBJ2-5, with D tentatively TRBD2 (6 bases). Germline values: CDR1 KGHDR, CDR2 SFDVKD. The CDR3 extends over 14 amino acids. V gave up 4 bases and J gave up 5 bases, with 13 bases separating them. The CDR3 nucleotides read TGTGCCACCAGTGACCGTTTGGGGAGGGAGACCCAGTACTTC. Its protein product is CATSDRLGRETQYF.

This clonotype was counted at least ten times. The V and J genes are TRBV20-1 and TRBJ1-5; D not certain. Per the germline V gene, CDR1 is DFQATT and CDR2 is SNEGSKA (reference sequence). This CDR3 contains 14 residues. V shed 3 bases and J shed 7 bases, with 16 bases lying between them. In nucleotides, the CDR3 is TGCAGTGCTAGGAAATCGGGGTTTCGGCAGCCCCAGCATTTT. Translation gives CSARKSGFRQPQHF.

In its sample, this clonotype was seen a few times. The CDR3 DNA reads TGTGCCAGCAGTCCAGCGGACAGCTATGGAAACACCATATATTTT. This gives the protein CASSPADSYGNTIYF. This rearrangement joins TRBV13 to TRBJ1-3; the D gene is possibly TRBD1 (6 bases). CDR1 and CDR2 from the germline V gene are PRHDT and FYEKMQ (reference sequence). The CDR3 contains 15 residues. Trimming removed 6 bases from V and 3 bases from J, with 15 bases in between.

V usage is TRBV14 and J usage is TRBJ2-1, with TRBD1 matching 9 bases. CDR1 is SGHDN and CDR2 is FVKESK in the germline V gene. The CDR3 has 16 residues. V was clipped by 4 bases and J by 7 bases; unmatched bases: 11. The CDR3 DNA is TGTGCCAGCAGCCGGTCCCGGGACAGGGCTAAAAATGAGCAGTTCTTC. It specifies CASSRSRDRAKNEQFF. The variable domain in full, completed from reference TRBV14 and TRBJ2-1, reads EAGVTQFPSHSVIEKGQTVTLRCDPISGHDNLYWYRRVMGKEIKFLLHFVKESKQDESGMPNNRFLAERTGGTYSTLKVQPAELEDSGVYFCASSRSRDRAKNEQFFGPGTRLTVL.

This clonotype was seen only a few times. A read error may account for a junction end that differs from germline. The chain combines TRBV20-1 with TRBJ2-2, with 8 bases aligning to TRBD1. Germline V gene lookup returns CDR1 DFQATT and CDR2 SNEGSKA (reference sequence). This CDR3 is 16 amino acids long. CDR3 nucleotide sequence: TGCTGTGCTAGAGATCCAGGGGGCGCTGGGACCGGGGAGCTGTTTTTT. This encodes CCARDPGGAGTGELFF.

V gene TRBV12-3 or TRBV12-4 combines with J gene TRBJ2-6; D is perhaps TRBD1 (5 bases). This CDR3 is 15 amino acids long. V was shortened by 6 bases and J by 4 bases, with 13 bases between the two germline ends. The CDR3 here is CASSFQGYGANVLTF. The CDR3 nucleotides are TGTGCCAGCAGCTTCCAGGGTTACGGGGCCAACGTCCTGACTTTC.

CDR3 sequence: CAISSGQGADQPQHF. For the CDR3, the DNA is TGTGCCATCTCATCGGGACAGGGGGCGGATCAGCCCCAGCATTTT. The rearrangement joins TRBV10-3 to TRBJ1-5, with TRBD1 matching over 12 bases. The germline CDR1 and CDR2 sequences are ENHRY and SYGVKD. V trimming: 8 bases; J trimming: 5 bases; junction bases outside the gene matches: 7. This CDR3 has 15 amino acids.

This clonotype was found many times. The chain links TRBV29-1 to TRBJ2-3; D is perhaps TRBD1 (5 bases). The CDR3 spans 13 residues. V shed 3 bases and J shed 4 bases, with 11 bases lying between them. Looked up from germline, CDR1 is SQVTM and CDR2 is ANQGSEA. The CDR3 protein is CSVDSGPADTQYF. Written as DNA, the CDR3 is TGCAGCGTTGACTCAGGGCCCGCAGATACGCAGTATTTT.

V gene TRBV12-3 or TRBV12-4 combines with J gene TRBJ2-1, with TRBD1 as a possible D gene (7 bases). The CDR3 is made up of 15 amino acids. V lost 3 bases and J lost 4, with 13 bases in between. CDR3 sequence: CASSFLTGTYNEQFF. The DNA of the CDR3 is TGTGCCAGCAGTTTCTTGACAGGGACTTACAATGAGCAGTTCTTC.